This TCR beta chain appears in the sequencing data of a study of T cells expressing NK-cell markers. Study details: Cells sorted as CD3+CD56+NKG2C+, CD3+CD56+NKG2C- and CD3+CD56-NKG2C+ T cells supplied the TCR beta repertoires. Seropositivity for HCMV was found in most of the eight sequenced donors, with one seronegative.

From the 5' RACE reads, TCRdb lists one entry per CDR3 protein and no DNA. This listing includes hundreds of thousands of distinct CDR3 sequences. Per the germline V gene, CDR1 is SGHRS and CDR2 is YFSETQ. The CDR3 runs to 13 residues. The chain employs TRBV5-1 and TRBJ2-2. The TCR originated in a man aged 18 to 30 in good health. The sample comprised blood T cells: a sorted CD56 or NKG2C T cell subset, CD4+ or CD8+ T cells, or bulk PBMC T cells (not recorded which). CDR3 region: CASSVEFTGELFF.